The next 14 T cell receptor beta chains were all read from a single sample in a study of T cell responses to AZD1222 COVID-19 vaccine. The method was immunoSEQ multiplex PCR; TCRdb's version includes in-frame clones alone and lacks a portion of them. The table has approximately 190,000 clones, approximately 90% seen once; the top ten hold roughly 0.98%. Here the sequenced sample was peripheral blood, taken on day 0 of AZD1222 vaccination. The receptors were sampled from an adult in good health.

The rearrangement links TRBV5-1 to TRBJ1-6, with 10 bases matching TRBD1. Germline lookup yields CDR1 SGHRS and CDR2 YFSETQ. CDR3 length equals 15 residues. Germline trimming cut 0 bases from V and 9 bases from J; bases unmatched to any gene: 3. CDR3 sequence: CASSLEWTGGSPLHF. The CDR3 nucleotides are TGCGCCAGCAGCTTGGAGTGGACAGGGGGTTCACCCCTCCACTTT. The full variable domain, completed using reference TRBV5-1 and TRBJ1-6, is KAGVTQTPRYLIKTRGQQVTLSCSPISGHRSVSWYQQTPGQGLQFLFEYFSETQRNKGNFPGRFSGRQFSNSRSEMNVSTLELGDSALYLCASSLEWTGGSPLHFGNGTRLTVT.

The chain employs TRBV7-2 and TRBJ1-6; TRBD1 matches at 10 bases. Per the germline V gene, CDR1 is SGHTA and CDR2 is FQGNSA. J lost 8 bases, V lost 5 bases, and 3 bases had no gene match. The CDR3 is 14 amino acids. The CDR3 spells CASSADRGDSPLHF. Written as DNA, the CDR3 is TGTGCCAGCAGCGCGGACAGGGGGGATTCACCCCTCCACTTT.

The CDR3 DNA is TGTGCCAGCAGCCTTCGGGAGAATGAGCAGTACTTC. Its translation: CASSLRENEQYF. The chain links TRBV7-6 to TRBJ2-7; D perhaps matches TRBD2 (6 bases). The CDR3 spans 12 residues. V gave up 5 bases and J gave up 7 bases, with 12 bases separating them. The V gene's germline CDR1 is SGHVS and CDR2 FNYEAQ.

This CDR3 is CASSEDSYGAPYNEQFF. CDR3 DNA sequence: TGTGCCAGCAGTGAAGATAGTTATGGAGCCCCATACAATGAGCAGTTCTTC. The chain employs TRBV6-1 and TRBJ2-1; D is undetermined. Deletions cut 1 base from V and 4 bases from J, with 17 bases between. The CDR3 has 17 residues. Germline V gene sequence: CDR1 MNHNS, CDR2 SASEGT.

This chain connects TRBV28 to TRBJ2-6; D call uncertain. Germline V gene data show CDR1 as MDHEN and CDR2 as SYDVKM. The CDR3 runs 18 residues. V was pared by 2 bases and J by 7 bases, with 21 bases between. CDR3 amino acids: CASSLMGDVRMVANVLTF. CDR3 nucleotides: TGTGCCAGCAGTTTAATGGGCGATGTCAGGATGGTTGCCAACGTCCTGACTTTC.

The rearrangement uses TRBV7-3 and TRBJ2-2; the match to TRBD1 covers 9 bases. This CDR3 contains 16 residues. V dropped 4 bases and J dropped 4; count of bases not matched to a gene: 7. The germline CDR1 and CDR2 sequences are SGHTA and FQGTGA. The CDR3 loop is CASSSPGQGFTGELFF. The CDR3 coding sequence is TGTGCCAGCAGCTCACCGGGACAGGGTTTCACCGGGGAGCTGTTTTTT.

This sequence joins TRBV11-2 and TRBJ1-1, with D uncertain. This CDR3 has 13 residues. V lost 1 base and J lost 7, with 10 bases in between. The germline V gene encodes CDR1 SGHAT and CDR2 FQNNGV. As DNA, the CDR3 is TGTGCCAGCAGCTTAGGTAGGGTCGGTGAAGCTTTCTTT. Amino acid sequence: CASSLGRVGEAFF.

This clone was seen just once. The chain joins TRBV18 to TRBJ2-7; maybe TRBD2 (6 bases). Trimming cost V 3 bases and J 0 bases, with 9 bases left between them. Germline V gives CDR1 KGHSH, CDR2 LQKENI. CDR3 length equals 14 residues. Here the CDR3 reads CASSPDYRSYEQYF. The CDR3 DNA reads as TGTGCCAGCTCACCGGACTACCGCTCCTACGAGCAGTACTTC.

CDR3 in DNA: TGCGCCAGCAGCCAAGATGACAGGGGTTCTGGCTACACCTTC. Amino acid sequence: CASSQDDRGSGYTF. The genes are TRBV4-1 and TRBJ1-2; the match to TRBD1 covers 8 bases. CDR3 size: 14 residues. Germline trimming cut 0 bases from V and 7 bases from J; bases unmatched to any gene: 4. Per germline, CDR1 MGHRA and CDR2 YSYEKL.

The chain is built from TRBV7-2 and TRBJ2-3, with D unresolved. Trimming took off 3 bases at V and 3 bases at J, with 10 bases between the two ends. Germline values: CDR1 SGHTA, CDR2 FQGNSA. The CDR3 is made up of 14 amino acids. In DNA, the CDR3 is TGTGCCAGCAGCTTGGAACCCGCGACAGATACGCAGTATTTT. It encodes CASSLEPATDTQYF.

This clone was detected only a few times. The chain uses TRBV27 and TRBJ2-7; the D call may be TRBD1 or TRBD2 (5 bases each). The V gene lost 2 bases and the J gene lost 5 bases, with 10 bases spanning the gap. CDR1 is MNHEY, CDR2 SMNVEV, per germline (reference sequence). There are 13 residues in the CDR3. The DNA of the CDR3 is TGTGCCAGCAGTTTAGGGGGATTGGACGAGCAGTACTTC. As protein: CASSLGGLDEQYF.

The chain recombines TRBV5-8 with TRBJ2-7; TRBD2 is a possible D gene (5 bases). CDR1 is SGHTS, CDR2 YDEGEE, per germline. The ends were cut back, 4 bases at V and 3 bases at J, with 17 bases in the middle. The CDR3 extends over 15 amino acids. The DNA for the CDR3 is TGTGCCAGCAGCCCCATGGTGGGGAGCGGCTACGAGCAGTACTTC. Its translation: CASSPMVGSGYEQYF.

J is TRBJ2-3 and V is TRBV9; D possibly matches TRBD1 or TRBD2 (6 bases each). The CDR3 covers 15 residues. Trimming left V 0 bases short and J 4 bases short, with 12 bases between. Per the germline V gene, CDR1 is SGDLS and CDR2 is YYNGEE. CDR3 amino acids: CASSVGGAVPDTQYF. Written as DNA, the CDR3 is TGTGCCAGCAGCGTAGGGGGGGCCGTCCCAGATACGCAGTATTTT.

This clone has a single count. The chain is built from TRBV11-2 and TRBJ2-4; 7 bases align to TRBD1. Germline values: CDR1 SGHAT, CDR2 FQNNGV. The CDR3 runs to 17 residues. V was pared by 5 bases and J by 2 bases, with 12 bases of the junction left unmatched. CDR3 protein: CASSPRQGSVTKNIQYF. CDR3 sequence (DNA): TGTGCCAGCAGCCCCCGACAGGGCAGTGTAACCAAAAACATTCAGTACTTC.